This TCR beta chain was recovered during a study of OX40 agonist ivuxolimab in advanced cancers. Study information: Those treated in dose escalation had hepatocellular carcinoma, melanoma, renal cell cancer or head and neck cancer.

Details on this clone: Its target is unknown.

Clones were sequenced by immunoSEQ multiplex PCR, and TCRdb holds only the in-frame ones, with some missing. Of about 80,000 clones listed, around 87% were seen once; the top ten hold 0.25% to 0.4%. General study findings and limits: CD4+ and CD8+ T cells in blood underwent clonal expansion by week 6 at 0.1 to 3.0 mg/kg.

This sequence originates from an adult with an advanced solid tumor such as melanoma, head and neck, liver or kidney cancer. The source was CD4+ or CD8+ T cells sorted from blood, collected in a trial of the OX40 agonist ivuxolimab.

CDR3 sequence reads: CSVEINTEAFF. DNA of the CDR3: TGCAGCGTTGAGATCAACACTGAAGCTTTCTTT. The chain couples TRBV29-1 to TRBJ1-1; no reliable D call. This CDR3 has 11 residues. V was trimmed by 3 bases and J by 2 bases, leaving 4 bases between them. CDR1 is SQVTM and CDR2 is ANQGSEA in the germline V gene. The full variable domain, with the rest looked up from reference TRBV29-1 and TRBJ1-1, is SAVISQKPSRDICQRGTSLTIQCQVDSQVTMMFWYRQQPGQSLTLIATANQGSEATYESGFVIDKFPISRPNLTFSTLTVSNMSPEDSSIYLCSVEINTEAFFGQGTRLTVV.